This TCR beta chain was identified in a study of post-analysis software for immune sequencing data. Study details: The cohort encompassed relapsing-remitting, secondary progressive and progressive-relapsing multiple sclerosis disease courses.

The V and J ends lost 3 bases and 0 bases, in that order; junction bases with no gene match: 3. Germline V gene lookup returns CDR1 MDHEN and CDR2 SYDVKM. This CDR3 contains 15 residues. Turning to this clonotype: The antigen is not known.

Study outcomes and limitations: Among 4 or 5 TRBV segments more frequent in patients than controls were TRBV5-6, TRBV5-1 and TRBV20-1. Multiple sclerosis was associated with a significant reduction in normalized Chao1 diversity relative to controls. F measure showed strong co-clustering of same-batch samples.

Tagging with unique molecular identifiers was a feature of the TCR beta cDNA libraries. Between about 0.95 and 11 million T cells gave rise to around 500,000 cDNA molecules. MiXCR, applied by TCRdb to the PCR reads, yields one record per CDR3 protein. The sample lists about 430,000 distinct CDR3 sequences; 35% to 45% were seen once. The sample comprised blood. The V gene is TRBV28, the J gene TRBJ2-7, with 9 bases matching TRBD2. This clonotype was obtained from a girl aged 2 to 9 with multiple sclerosis. CDR3 amino acids: CASSFVAGDSYEQYF. CDR3 coding DNA: TGTGCCAGCAGTTTTGTAGCGGGAGACTCCTACGAGCAGTACTTC.